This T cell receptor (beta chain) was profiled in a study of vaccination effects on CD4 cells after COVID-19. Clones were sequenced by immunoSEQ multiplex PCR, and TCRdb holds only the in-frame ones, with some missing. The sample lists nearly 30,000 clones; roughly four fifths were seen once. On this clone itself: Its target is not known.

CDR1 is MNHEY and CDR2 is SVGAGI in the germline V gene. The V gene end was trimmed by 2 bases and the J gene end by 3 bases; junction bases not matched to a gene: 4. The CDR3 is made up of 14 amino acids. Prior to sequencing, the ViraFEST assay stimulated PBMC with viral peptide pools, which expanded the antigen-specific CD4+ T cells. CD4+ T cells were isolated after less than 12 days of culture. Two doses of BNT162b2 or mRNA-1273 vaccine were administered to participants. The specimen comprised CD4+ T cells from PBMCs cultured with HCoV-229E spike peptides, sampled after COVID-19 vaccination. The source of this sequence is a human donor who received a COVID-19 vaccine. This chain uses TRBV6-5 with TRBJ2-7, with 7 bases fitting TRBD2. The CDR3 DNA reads TGTGCCAGCAGTTACGCGGGAGCTGTCTACGAGCAGTACTTC. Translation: CASSYAGAVYEQYF.